The 2 T cell receptor beta chains given below trace back to one sample, sequenced in a study of blood T cell repertoires in COVID-19. Libraries were prepared by immunoSEQ multiplex PCR; TCRdb keeps only in-frame clonotypes and omits some of them. The sample contains 200,000 to 250,000 clones, about 83% of which appear only once. The sequenced sample was peripheral blood. These receptors came from a young man who had recovered from COVID-19.

The count of this clone is one. The gene calls are TRBV20-1 and TRBJ1-2; D not certain. This CDR3 contains 11 residues. Germline-derived CDR1 and CDR2 are DFQATT and SNEGSKA (reference sequence). V gave up 3 bases and J gave up 4 bases, with 6 bases separating them. This CDR3 reads CSASYSYGYTF. DNA of the CDR3: TGCAGTGCTAGTTACAGCTATGGCTACACCTTC.

The chain couples TRBV7-9 to TRBJ1-2; 9 bases are shared with TRBD1. J gave up 8 bases and V 4 bases, and 14 bases lay outside the gene matches. CDR1 SEHNR and CDR2 FQNEAQ come from the germline V gene (reference sequence). The CDR3 totals 16 residues. CDR3 sequence: CASSSPTRDRVGGYTF. The CDR3 nucleotides are TGTGCCAGCAGCTCCCCAACCCGGGACAGGGTGGGGGGCTACACCTTC.